These 24 T cell receptor beta chains were all obtained from the same sample, sequenced in a study of cytomegalovirus exposure and HLA in healthy donors. The PCR used 60 Vbeta and 13 Jbeta primers. Measured with immunoSEQ multiplex PCR; TCRdb has only the in-frame clones, and not every one. This table has some 150,000 clones, 70% to 80% appearing once. Sequencing was performed on PBMCs. These TCRs come from a man in his sixties in good health and CMV-seronegative.

The chain uses TRBV18 and TRBJ2-2, with D possibly TRBD2 on 5 matching bases. This CDR3 has 12 residues. V lost 6 bases to trimming and J lost 6 bases, with 8 bases between them. CDR1 and CDR2 from the germline V gene are KGHSH and LQKENI. This CDR3 is CASSEGAGELFF. In DNA form, the CDR3 reads TGTGCCAGCTCCGAGGGCGCCGGGGAGCTGTTTTTT.

The V gene is TRBV29-1, the J gene TRBJ2-5; 11 bases agree with TRBD2. With the DNA end fitting TRBJ2-7 better, the J assignment may be wrong. The CDR3 is made up of 15 amino acids. The germline V gene encodes CDR1 SQVTM and CDR2 ANQGSEA. The CDR3 loop reads CSVEESSGRYYEQYF. In DNA form, the CDR3 reads TGCAGCGTTGAAGAGTCTAGCGGGAGGTACTACGAGCAGTACTTC.

On this clone: This CDR3 is also generated by other DNA sequences in the sample. The chain joins TRBV4-3 to TRBJ2-7; 11 bases are shared with TRBD2. The CDR3 length is 14 residues. V shed 2 bases and J 3 bases; nucleotides not matched to a gene: 0. Germline V CDR1 and CDR2: LGHNA, YSLEER. The CDR3 reads CASSQLAGGYEQYF. DNA of the CDR3: TGCGCCAGCAGCCAACTAGCGGGGGGCTACGAGCAGTACTTC.

The gene calls are TRBV28 and TRBJ2-5; 8 bases agree with TRBD2. The J call may be wrong; the DNA end is better matched by TRBJ2-7. The CDR3 length is 15 residues. The V gene's germline CDR1 is MDHEN and CDR2 SYDVKM. The CDR3 bases are TGTGCCAGCAGTATCAGCGGGAGCAGGTCCTACGAGCAGTACTTC. Its translation is CASSISGSRSYEQYF.

This clone came up a few times. The rearrangement uses TRBV9 and TRBJ1-2; 7 bases line up with TRBD1. This CDR3 has 13 residues. Germline-derived CDR1 and CDR2 are SGDLS and YYNGEE. V lost 3 bases, J lost 8 bases, and 7 bases stayed unmatched. CDR3 coding DNA: TGTGCCAGCAGCGCACAGGGGTCGGGCGGCTACACCTTC. Its protein is CASSAQGSGGYTF.

The gene calls are TRBV28 and TRBJ2-1, with 12 bases fitting TRBD2. With V trimmed by 3 bases and J by 8 bases, 11 bases remained unmatched. The germline CDR1 and CDR2 sequences are MDHEN and SYDVKM. The CDR3 is 17 amino acids. The CDR3 here is CASSFPQTSGSFYEQFF. The DNA of the CDR3 is TGTGCCAGCAGTTTTCCCCAGACTAGCGGGAGCTTCTATGAGCAGTTCTTC.

The genes are TRBV7-3 and TRBJ2-2; 10 bases agree with TRBD1. The V segment lost 9 bases and the J segment 4 bases; nucleotides outside the gene matches: 17. Germline V gene lookup returns CDR1 SGHTA and CDR2 FQGTGA. The CDR3 is 18 residues long. In DNA, the CDR3 is TGTGCCAGGTCAAAAATCCTCCGGGACAGGGGTTTCACCGGGGAGCTGTTTTTT. It encodes CARSKILRDRGFTGELFF.

This CDR3 reads CASSHPSEGRGTQYF. The CDR3 DNA reads as TGTGCCAGCAGCCATCCCTCGGAGGGCCGGGGGACCCAGTACTTC. The chain uses TRBV6-5 and TRBJ2-5; D may be TRBD2 (6 bases). Germline lookup yields CDR1 MNHEY and CDR2 SVGAGI. V was trimmed by 6 bases and J by 7 bases, leaving 21 bases between them. This CDR3 is built from 15 residues.

The chain carries TRBV2 and TRBJ2-7; TRBD2 matches at 7 bases. CDR1 is SNHLY and CDR2 is FYNNEI in the germline V gene. The CDR3 contains 13 residues. The J segment lost 2 bases and the V segment lost 7 bases, leaving 5 bases of the junction unmatched. This chain's CDR3 is CASTPGLPYEQYF. For the CDR3, the DNA is TGTGCCAGCACCCCGGGACTACCCTACGAGCAGTACTTC.

The rearrangement uses TRBV5-4 and TRBJ2-5; TRBD2 is a possible D gene (6 bases). Trimming shortened V by 0 bases and J by 3 bases, and 6 bases separated the two germline ends. Looked up from germline, CDR1 is SGHNT and CDR2 is YYREEE (reference sequence). The CDR3 is 13 residues long. CDR3 coding DNA: TGTGCCAGCAGCTTGGTAGCGGAAGAGACCCAGTACTTC. Translating it yields CASSLVAEETQYF.

This clone was seen only a few times. The chain carries TRBV30 and TRBJ1-4, with 9 bases aligning to TRBD1. The germline V gene has CDR1 GTSNPN and CDR2 SVGIG (reference sequence). V was pared by 5 bases and J by 5 bases, with 6 bases of the junction left unmatched. The length of the CDR3 is 14 residues. CDR3 DNA sequence: TGTGCCTGGCGCACCGGGACAGGGAATGAAAAACTGTTTTTT. It yields the protein CAWRTGTGNEKLFF.

This clone showed up just a few times. V and J are TRBV27 and TRBJ1-2; D not certain. The CDR3 extends over 13 amino acids. CDR1 and CDR2 from the germline V gene are MNHEY and SMNVEV (reference sequence). Trimming pared 2 bases from V and 4 bases from J, leaving 8 bases between. The CDR3 nucleotides are TGTGCCAGCAGTTTAGAGGATACCTATGGCTACACCTTC. Protein: CASSLEDTYGYTF.

This sequence joins TRBV30 and TRBJ2-1; TRBD2 agrees at 8 bases. The CDR3 is made up of 18 amino acids. Germline V gives CDR1 GTSNPN, CDR2 SVGIG (reference sequence). Trimming cost V 2 bases and J 4 bases; bases outside gene matches: 16. In DNA, the CDR3 is TGTGCCTGGAGTCCCAGGGCGATAGCGGGACGACGGTACAATGAGCAGTTCTTC. Translated, it gives CAWSPRAIAGRRYNEQFF. Based on the CDR3 plus reference TRBV30 and TRBJ2-1, the full variable domain is SQTIHQWPATLVQPVGSPLSLECTVEGTSNPNLYWYRQAAGRGLQLLFYSVGIGQISSEVPQNLSASRPQDRQFILSSKKLLLSDSGFYLCAWSPRAIAGRRYNEQFFGPGTRLTVL.

V gene TRBV27 combines with J gene TRBJ2-3; maybe TRBD2 (8 bases). CDR3 length: 16 amino acids. Germline assignment: CDR1 MNHEY and CDR2 SMNVEV (reference sequence). V was pared by 7 bases and J by 6 bases, with 23 bases between. CDR3 in DNA: TGTGCCAGCACCCAGGGGGGACGGGGGGGGCTCGATACGCAGTATTTT. Amino acids: CASTQGGRGGLDTQYF.

The chain employs TRBV18 and TRBJ1-3, with TRBD1 as a possible D gene (5 bases). V lost 3 bases, J lost 4 bases, and 13 bases lay in between. The CDR3 sequence is 15 residues long. Per germline, CDR1 KGHSH and CDR2 LQKENI. The CDR3 sequence: CASSPPIGGGNTIYF. CDR3 bases: TGTGCCAGCTCACCCCCAATTGGGGGGGGAAACACCATATATTTT. The complete variable domain, with remaining parts taken from reference TRBV18 and TRBJ1-3, reads NAGVMQNPRHLVRRRGQEARLRCSPMKGHSHVYWYRQLPEEGLKFMVYLQKENIIDESGMPKERFSAEFPKEGPSILRIQQVVRGDSAAYFCASSPPIGGGNTIYFGEGSWLTVV.

This clone occurred a few times. The J gene is TRBJ2-7, the V gene TRBV30, with D possibly TRBD2 on 5 matching bases. Germline CDR1 and CDR2: GTSNPN and SVGIG (reference sequence). With 1 base removed from V and 3 bases from J, the gap between germline ends came to 7 bases. This CDR3 is 12 amino acids long. The CDR3 region is CAWSGSGYEQYF. The CDR3 DNA follows: TGTGCCTGGAGTGGGAGCGGCTACGAGCAGTACTTC.

Written as DNA, the CDR3 is TGTGCCAGCATGTCCGGGGGGGATACGCAGTATTTT. Translation gives CASMSGGDTQYF. The chain combines TRBV27 with TRBJ2-3; 7 bases are shared with TRBD2. The CDR3 is made up of 12 amino acids. Germline V gene lookup returns CDR1 MNHEY and CDR2 SMNVEV (reference sequence). Trimming took 7 bases from V and 6 from J; bases not matched to a gene: 4.

This chain's CDR3 is CASSLGTSTDTQYF. CDR3 bases: TGTGCCAGCAGCTTGGGGACTAGCACAGATACGCAGTATTTT. This sequence joins TRBV5-4 and TRBJ2-3; TRBD2 is a possible D gene (5 bases). This CDR3 comprises 14 residues. CDR1 is SGHNT, CDR2 YYREEE, per germline (reference sequence). Trimming removed 0 bases from V and 0 bases from J, with 5 bases in between.

The V and J genes are TRBV7-9 and TRBJ2-7, with D perhaps TRBD1 (6 bases). Trimming removed 0 bases at V and 2 bases at J, with 14 bases between. Germline CDR1 reads SEHNR; CDR2 reads FQNEAQ (reference sequence). This CDR3 spans 16 amino acids. Here the CDR3 DNA reads TGTGCCAGCAGCTTAGCGCTCGGCAGGGGAGCCTACGAGCAGTACTTC. Its translation: CASSLALGRGAYEQYF.

J is TRBJ2-7 and V is TRBV6-4; D might be TRBD1 (7 bases). Germline CDR1 MRHNA, CDR2 SNTAGT. The CDR3 is 15 amino acids. V was clipped by 6 bases and J by 1 base, with 16 bases between them. The chain's CDR3 is CASRGEDRRSYEQYF. CDR3 DNA: TGTGCCAGCAGGGGGGAGGACAGGAGGTCCTACGAGCAGTACTTC.

The gene calls are TRBV27 and TRBJ1-1, with 8 nucleotides matching TRBD1. The CDR3 is made up of 13 amino acids. In germline, CDR1 is MNHEY, CDR2 SMNVEV (reference sequence). V was clipped by 6 bases and J by 6 bases; unmatched bases: 6. CDR3 amino acids: CASRKTGAAEAFF. The CDR3 nucleotides are TGTGCCAGCAGGAAGACAGGGGCGGCTGAAGCTTTCTTT.

The V call is TRBV2, the J call TRBJ1-2, with D unresolved. The CDR3 is 15 residues long. Germline CDR1 and CDR2: SNHLY and FYNNEI. V was pared by 7 bases and J by 2 bases, with 17 bases between. CDR3 sequence: CASIPERSGNYGYTF. For the CDR3, the DNA is TGTGCCAGCATCCCGGAGAGGTCCGGGAACTATGGCTACACCTTC.

For this clone: Other DNA sequences in the same sample also yield this CDR3. This rearrangement joins TRBV5-1 to TRBJ2-3; D is unresolved. Trimming took 0 bases from V and 3 from J, leaving 5 bases between them. The germline CDR1 and CDR2 sequences are SGHRS and YFSETQ. CDR3 length: 13 residues. The CDR3 sequence: CASSLAGTDTQYF. The CDR3 DNA is TGCGCCAGCAGCTTGGCGGGTACAGATACGCAGTATTTT.

A word on this clone: At one boundary the junction diverges from the germline segment, which might be a read error. V usage is TRBV5-1 and J usage is TRBJ2-7; 7 nucleotides align to TRBD1. The CDR3 loop spans 11 amino acids. The V gene's germline CDR1 is SGHRS and CDR2 YFSETQ. This CDR3 reads CASSLLGQWHF. CDR3 sequence (DNA): TGCGCCAGCAGCTTGCTGGGACAGTGGCACTTC.